This is a list of T cell receptor beta chains from one sample in a study of cytomegalovirus exposure and HLA in healthy donors. The protocol was immunoSEQ multiplex PCR, while the TCRdb copy is restricted to in-frame clones and leaves out a portion. The sample has under 200,000 clones, approximately 82% seen once. The sequenced sample was PBMCs. The receptors were gathered from a woman aged 18-29 years in good health and CMV-seropositive. The CDR3 runs from the conserved cysteine through the conserved F or W. D genes are given only for firm matches. Clone size is given for some rows only: seen once, a few or many times, or a class if the clone is expanded.

size: NA
V: TRBV9
J: TRBJ2-7
D: TRBD1
CDR3: CASSVGTGVSYEQYF
DNA: TGTGCCAGCAGCGTAGGGACAGGAGTTTCCTACGAGCAGTACTTC

size: NA
V: TRBV6-1
J: TRBJ2-1
D: NA
CDR3: CASSQRGLDEQFF
DNA: TGTGCCAGCAGCCAAAGGGGTCTAGATGAGCAGTTCTTC

size: NA
V: TRBV25-1
J: TRBJ1-3
D: NA
CDR3: CASSEFGRGPPGNTIYF
DNA: TGTGCCAGCAGTGAATTTGGCAGAGGCCCCCCTGGAAACACCATATATTTT

size: NA
V: TRBV30
J: TRBJ1-3
D: NA
CDR3: CAWARAGNTIYF
DNA: TGTGCCTGGGCTCGGGCTGGAAACACCATATATTTT

size: NA
V: TRBV14
J: TRBJ1-6
D: NA
CDR3: CASSQAVNSPLHF
DNA: TGTGCCAGCAGCCAAGCAGTTAATTCACCCCTCCACTTT

size: few
V: TRBV6-1
J: TRBJ2-3
D: TRBD2
CDR3: CASRVERGNTDTQYF
DNA: TGTGCCAGCAGGGTAGAGCGGGGGAACACAGATACGCAGTATTTT

size: NA
V: TRBV11-2
J: TRBJ2-3
D: TRBD1
CDR3: CASSLSRDRVDTQYF
DNA: TGTGCCAGCAGCTTATCGCGGGACAGGGTAGATACGCAGTATTTT

size: NA
V: TRBV4-2
J: TRBJ2-3
D: NA
CDR3: CASSLPGSTDTQYF
DNA: TGTGCCAGCAGCCTGCCGGGGAGCACAGATACGCAGTATTTT

size: NA
V: TRBV15
J: TRBJ1-1
D: NA
CDR3: CATSISRDTEAFF
DNA: TGTGCCACCAGCATCAGTCGGGACACTGAAGCTTTCTTT

size: NA
V: TRBV4-2
J: TRBJ2-5
D: TRBD2
CDR3: CASSQVGAGGLGETQYF
DNA: TGTGCCAGCAGCCAGGTTGGAGCGGGGGGGCTAGGAGAGACCCAGTACTTC

size: NA
V: TRBV7-2
J: TRBJ2-1
D: TRBD1
CDR3: CASSLDRGKDEQFF
DNA: TGTGCCAGCAGCTTGGACAGGGGGAAGGATGAGCAGTTCTTC

size: NA
V: TRBV2
J: TRBJ2-5
D: TRBD2
CDR3: CASKTSGGPQETQYF
DNA: TGTGCCAGCAAGACTAGCGGGGGGCCCCAAGAGACCCAGTACTTC

size: once
V: TRBV6-4
J: TRBJ2-3
D: TRBD2
CDR3: CASSDGTSGGSGTDTQYF
DNA: TGTGCCAGCAGTGACGGAACTAGCGGGGGATCTGGCACAGATACGCAGTATTTT

size: NA
V: TRBV7-9
J: TRBJ2-1
D: TRBD1
CDR3: CASSLRRTGGGEQFF
DNA: TGTGCCAGCAGCTTGAGGCGGACAGGGGGCGGCGAGCAGTTCTTC

size: NA
V: TRBV7-3
J: TRBJ2-4
D: NA
CDR3: CASSLRQTKNIQYF
DNA: TGTGCCAGCAGCTTGAGGCAGACCAAAAACATTCAGTACTTC